The following is a T cell receptor (beta chain) sequence with its context. Its antigen is as yet unknown. Produced via immunoSEQ multiplex PCR; TCRdb's table is partial and in-frame only. Among 94,000 or so clones listed, approximately 90% were seen once. The CDR3 runs 13 residues. The V and J ends lost 6 bases and 2 bases respectively, with 11 bases between them. The V gene's germline CDR1 is MNHEY and CDR2 SVGAGI. This sample stems from a study of T cell responses to AZD1222 COVID-19 vaccine. Study-level findings and limits: Donors were largely white British and mainly female; clonal diversity was possibly underestimated. With dominance at 160-218 and 743-854, vaccine-associated CD4 TCRs spanned spike. Nearly half of spike-specific TCRs reportedly target unmutated variant regions. The repertoires were collected only after the peak T cell response.

The sequence derives from an adult in good health. This chain links TRBV6-5 with TRBJ2-7; D unclear. The sequencing used peripheral blood, collected on day 0 of AZD1222 vaccination. The CDR3 region has the DNA TGTGCCAGCAGCCCGATCCCAGCCTACGAGCAGTACTTC. Residues: CASSPIPAYEQYF.